This TCR beta chain was profiled in a study of radiotherapy plus CTLA-4 blockade in lung cancer. Notes on the study in general: Blood saw expansion of tumor-derived TCR clones after radiotherapy plus ipilimumab. Among reported predictors of response, early blood T cell clone dynamics with interferon-beta performed best.

The protocol was immunoSEQ multiplex PCR, while the TCRdb copy is restricted to in-frame clones and leaves out a portion. This table holds around 56,000 clones, roughly 80% found once. In chemo-refractory metastatic non-small-cell lung cancer, patients got ipilimumab CTLA-4 blockade together with focal radiation. The CDR3 is made up of 13 amino acids. Trimming stripped 7 bases from V and 5 bases from J, with 12 bases between. Germline V gene lookup returns CDR1 SGDLS and CDR2 YYNGEE. This clone turned up a few times. Its antigen remains unidentified. The clonotype originates from a human donor with non-small cell lung cancer who had a complete response to radiotherapy plus ipilimumab. The rearrangement links TRBV9 to TRBJ2-2; D unclear. The sample was peripheral blood, taken from a patient treated with radiotherapy plus ipilimumab. The CDR3 sequence is CASLDTYTGELFF. Written as DNA, the CDR3 is TGTGCCAGCCTTGACACCTATACCGGGGAGCTGTTTTTT.